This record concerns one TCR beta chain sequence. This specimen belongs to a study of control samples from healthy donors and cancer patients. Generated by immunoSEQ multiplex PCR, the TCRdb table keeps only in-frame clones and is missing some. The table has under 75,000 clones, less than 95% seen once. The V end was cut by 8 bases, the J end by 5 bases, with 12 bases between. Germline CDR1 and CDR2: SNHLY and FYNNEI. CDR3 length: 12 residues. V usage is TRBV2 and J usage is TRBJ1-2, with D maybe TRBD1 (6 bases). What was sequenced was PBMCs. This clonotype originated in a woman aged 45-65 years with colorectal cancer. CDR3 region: CASDGDMYGYTF. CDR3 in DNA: TGTGCCAGCGACGGGGACATGTATGGCTACACCTTC.